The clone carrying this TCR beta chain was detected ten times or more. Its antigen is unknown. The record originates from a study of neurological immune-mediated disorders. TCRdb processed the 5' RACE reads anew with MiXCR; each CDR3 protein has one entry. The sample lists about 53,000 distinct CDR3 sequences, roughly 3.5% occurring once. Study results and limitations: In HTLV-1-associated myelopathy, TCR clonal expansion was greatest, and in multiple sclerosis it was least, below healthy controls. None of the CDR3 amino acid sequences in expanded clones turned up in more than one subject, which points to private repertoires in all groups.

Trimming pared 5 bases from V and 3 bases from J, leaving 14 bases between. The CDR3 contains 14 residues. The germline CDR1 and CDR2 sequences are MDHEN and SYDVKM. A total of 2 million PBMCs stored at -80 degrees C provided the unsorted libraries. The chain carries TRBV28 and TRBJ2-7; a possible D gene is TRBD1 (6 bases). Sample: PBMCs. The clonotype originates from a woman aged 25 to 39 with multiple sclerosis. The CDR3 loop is CASSGRGGIYEQYF. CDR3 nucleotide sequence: TGTGCCAGCAGTGGCCGAGGGGGAATCTACGAGCAGTACTTC.